The clone carrying this TCR beta chain showed up many times. No patient received treatment before thyroid surgery. CDR3 size: 16 residues. The germline V gene has CDR1 KGHSH and CDR2 LQKENI. V lost 3 bases and J 1 base, leaving 13 bases between the germline ends. The record originates from a study of metastatic and nonmetastatic thyroid tumors. TCRdb reassembled clones from the PCR reads with MiXCR. Of about 1,900 clones listed, 9.5% to 13% are singletons. The material sequenced was tumor tissue. V gene TRBV18 combines with J gene TRBJ1-5; no definite D call. The receptor was isolated from a female donor with papillary thyroid cancer or a benign thyroid nodule (not recorded which). Some clones in this sample may be carry-over from other donors' samples. CDR3 sequence reads: CASSPGGSGSNQPQHF. The CDR3, as DNA: TGTGCCAGCTCACCCGGAGGGTCGGGCAGCAATCAGCCCCAGCATTTT.